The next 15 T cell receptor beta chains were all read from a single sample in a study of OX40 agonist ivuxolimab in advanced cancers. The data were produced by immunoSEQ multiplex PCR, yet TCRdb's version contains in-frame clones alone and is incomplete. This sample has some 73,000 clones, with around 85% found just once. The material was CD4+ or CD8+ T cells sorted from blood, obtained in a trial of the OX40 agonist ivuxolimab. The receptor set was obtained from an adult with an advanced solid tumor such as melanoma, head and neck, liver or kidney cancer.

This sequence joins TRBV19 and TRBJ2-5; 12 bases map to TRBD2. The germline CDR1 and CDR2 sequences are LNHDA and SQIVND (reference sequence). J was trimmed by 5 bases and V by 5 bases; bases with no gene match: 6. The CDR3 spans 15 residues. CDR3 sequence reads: CASSALAGGWETQYF. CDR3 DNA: TGTGCCAGTAGTGCACTAGCGGGGGGCTGGGAGACCCAGTACTTC.

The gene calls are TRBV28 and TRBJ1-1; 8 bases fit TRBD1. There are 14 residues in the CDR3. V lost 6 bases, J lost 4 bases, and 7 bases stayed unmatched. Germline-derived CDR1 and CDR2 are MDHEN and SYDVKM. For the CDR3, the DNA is TGTGCCAGCAGGGGACAGGTTGGTTTCACTGAAGCTTTCTTT. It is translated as CASRGQVGFTEAFF.

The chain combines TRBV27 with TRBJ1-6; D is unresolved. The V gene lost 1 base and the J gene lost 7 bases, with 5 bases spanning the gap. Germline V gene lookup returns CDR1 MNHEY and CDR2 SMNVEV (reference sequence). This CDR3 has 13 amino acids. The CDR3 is CASSLLRNSPLHF. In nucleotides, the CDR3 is TGTGCCAGCAGTTTATTGCGGAATTCACCCCTCCACTTT.

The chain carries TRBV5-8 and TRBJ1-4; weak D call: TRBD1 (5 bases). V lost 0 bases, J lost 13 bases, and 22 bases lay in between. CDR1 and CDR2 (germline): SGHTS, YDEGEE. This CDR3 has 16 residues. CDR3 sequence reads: CASSLDPNRLRVTLFF. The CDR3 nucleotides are TGTGCCAGCAGCTTGGATCCTAACAGGTTGCGAGTAACACTGTTTTTT.

The CDR3 loop reads CASSGGGKRDEQYF. The DNA for the CDR3 is TGTGCCAGCAGTGGGGGGGGGAAGCGGGACGAGCAGTACTTC. The chain joins TRBV25-1 to TRBJ2-7; 7 nucleotides line up with TRBD2. Germline V gives CDR1 MGHDK, CDR2 SYGVNS. V shed 4 bases, J shed 5 bases, and the junction held 8 bases outside the gene matches. The CDR3 is 14 residues long.

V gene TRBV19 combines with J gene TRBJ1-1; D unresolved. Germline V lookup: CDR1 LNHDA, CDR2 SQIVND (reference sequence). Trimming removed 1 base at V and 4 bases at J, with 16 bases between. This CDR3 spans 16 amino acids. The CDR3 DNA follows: TGTGCCAGTAGTATAGGGATACGGTCAGCGACCACTGAAGCTTTCTTT. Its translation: CASSIGIRSATTEAFF.

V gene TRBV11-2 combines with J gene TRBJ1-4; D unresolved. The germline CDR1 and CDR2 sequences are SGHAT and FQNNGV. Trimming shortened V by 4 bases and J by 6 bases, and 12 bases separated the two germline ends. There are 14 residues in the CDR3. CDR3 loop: CASSYLSWDEKLFF. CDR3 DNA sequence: TGTGCCAGCAGCTACCTGAGTTGGGATGAAAAACTGTTTTTT.

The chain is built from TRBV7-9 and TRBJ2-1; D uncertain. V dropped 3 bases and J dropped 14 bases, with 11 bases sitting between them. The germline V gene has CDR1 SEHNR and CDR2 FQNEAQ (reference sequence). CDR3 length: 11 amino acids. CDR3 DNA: TGTGCCAGCAGCTTTCGAGGCGTTAAGTTCTTC. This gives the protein CASSFRGVKFF.

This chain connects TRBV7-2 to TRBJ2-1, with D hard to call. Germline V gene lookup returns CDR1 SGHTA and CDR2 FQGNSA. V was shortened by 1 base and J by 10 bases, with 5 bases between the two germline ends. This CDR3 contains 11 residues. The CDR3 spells CASSLEGEQFF. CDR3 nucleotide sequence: TGTGCCAGCAGCTTAGAGGGAGAGCAGTTCTTC.

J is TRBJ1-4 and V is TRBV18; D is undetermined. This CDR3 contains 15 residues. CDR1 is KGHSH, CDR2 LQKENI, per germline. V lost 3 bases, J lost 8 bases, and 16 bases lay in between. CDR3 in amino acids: CASSPEADSQEKLFF. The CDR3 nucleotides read TGTGCCAGCTCACCGGAGGCGGACTCCCAGGAAAAACTGTTTTTT.

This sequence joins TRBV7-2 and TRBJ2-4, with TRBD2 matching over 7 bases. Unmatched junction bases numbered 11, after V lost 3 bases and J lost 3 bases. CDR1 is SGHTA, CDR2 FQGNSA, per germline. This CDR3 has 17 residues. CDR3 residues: CASSLGLSGTRKNIQYF. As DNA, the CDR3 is TGTGCCAGCAGCTTGGGACTAAGCGGGACCCGCAAAAACATTCAGTACTTC.

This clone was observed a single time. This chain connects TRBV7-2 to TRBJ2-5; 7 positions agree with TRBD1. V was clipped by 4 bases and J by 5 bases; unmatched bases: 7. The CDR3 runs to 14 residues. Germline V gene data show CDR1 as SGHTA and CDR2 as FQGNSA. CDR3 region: CASSSRTGPETQYF. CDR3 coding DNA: TGTGCCAGCAGCTCGAGGACAGGACCTGAGACCCAGTACTTC.

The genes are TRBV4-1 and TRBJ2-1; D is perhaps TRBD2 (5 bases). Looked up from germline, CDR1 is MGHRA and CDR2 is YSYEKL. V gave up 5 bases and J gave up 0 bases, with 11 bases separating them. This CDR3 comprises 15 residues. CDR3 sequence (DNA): TGCGCCAGCAGCTCCCGGACTTACTCCTACAATGAGCAGTTCTTC. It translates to CASSSRTYSYNEQFF.

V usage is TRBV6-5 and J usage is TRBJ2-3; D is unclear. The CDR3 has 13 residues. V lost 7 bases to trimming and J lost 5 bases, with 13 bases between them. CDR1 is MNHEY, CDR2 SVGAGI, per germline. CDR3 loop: CASTSDVGDTQYF. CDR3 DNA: TGTGCCAGCACCTCGGATGTCGGAGATACGCAGTATTTT.

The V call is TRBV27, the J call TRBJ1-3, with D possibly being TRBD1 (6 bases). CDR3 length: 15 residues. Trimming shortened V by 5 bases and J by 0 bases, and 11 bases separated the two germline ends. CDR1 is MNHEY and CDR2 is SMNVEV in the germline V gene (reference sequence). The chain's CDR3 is CASSPRGASGNTIYF. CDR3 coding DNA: TGTGCCAGCAGTCCCCGGGGGGCCTCTGGAAACACCATATATTTT.